The present entry profiles one TCR beta chain with its context. Its antigen is not known. Sequencing was performed with immunoSEQ multiplex PCR; in TCRdb, only in-frame clones are kept and a portion is missing. Among 350,000 to 600,000 clones listed, nearly 90% were seen once. The data were obtained in a study of Ad26.COV2.S vaccination and SARS-CoV-2 variants. Study-level background: The donor participated in the COV1001 trial, in its Ad26.COV2.S arm.

This sample's treatment: some 19 received Ad26.COV2.S at low or high dose, single or two shots; 5 received placebo; per-sample allocation not given. Samples analyzed were those drawn on day 63 after the first vaccine or placebo injection. The sample came from a Boston adult aged 18-55 years. The CDR3 extends over 17 amino acids. The junction had 5 bases not matched to a gene; V was cut back by 4 bases and J by 0 bases. CDR1 LNHDA and CDR2 SQIVND come from the germline V gene (reference sequence). Study-wide results and caveats: Possible underestimation of total T cell responses by the TCR breadth and depth analyses was noted. Breadth, reportedly substantial, characterized the spike-specific CD8+ and CD4+ T cell responses after vaccination.

The gene calls are TRBV19 and TRBJ1-4, with 10 bases fitting TRBD1. The receptor was isolated from a person aged 18-60 years who received the Ad26.COV2.S COVID-19 vaccine or a placebo. Sequenced material: peripheral blood, taken in a trial of Ad26.COV2.S vaccine versus placebo. The CDR3 coding sequence is TGTGCCAGTAGTAACTGGGGACAGGGGACAACTAATGAAAAACTGTTTTTT. This encodes CASSNWGQGTTNEKLFF.